This T cell receptor beta chain was identified in a study of T cells in Graves' hyperthyroidism and ophthalmopathy. In regard to this clonotype: What it binds is not known.

Amplification targeted TCR beta CDR3 regions from RNA transcripts. The TCR CDR3 first-round RT-PCR relied on the HTBI primer set. TCRdb used MiXCR to reprocess the multiplex PCR reads, holding one entry per CDR3 protein. The repertoire has under 550,000 distinct CDR3 sequences, about 13% of them found once; the top ten carry 5.3%. Overall study findings and caveats: Model-based prediction identified ophthalmopathy a median approximately 6 months prior to its onset. A model built on 13 V-J features separated ophthalmopathy from stable hyperthyroidism.

The CDR3 totals 17 residues. Losses at the gene ends were 5 bases for V and 0 bases for J; bases not matched to a gene: 11. Germline V gene data show CDR1 as LGHDT and CDR2 as YNNKEL (reference sequence). The sequenced material came from blood. V usage is TRBV3-1 and J usage is TRBJ1-2; 8 bases match TRBD1. This clonotype was sampled from a woman younger than 35 with Graves' hyperthyroidism. CDR3 in DNA: TGTGCCAGCAGCTCCTTCGGGACAGGAGGTCCTAACTATGGCTACACCTTC. Translated: CASSSFGTGGPNYGYTF.